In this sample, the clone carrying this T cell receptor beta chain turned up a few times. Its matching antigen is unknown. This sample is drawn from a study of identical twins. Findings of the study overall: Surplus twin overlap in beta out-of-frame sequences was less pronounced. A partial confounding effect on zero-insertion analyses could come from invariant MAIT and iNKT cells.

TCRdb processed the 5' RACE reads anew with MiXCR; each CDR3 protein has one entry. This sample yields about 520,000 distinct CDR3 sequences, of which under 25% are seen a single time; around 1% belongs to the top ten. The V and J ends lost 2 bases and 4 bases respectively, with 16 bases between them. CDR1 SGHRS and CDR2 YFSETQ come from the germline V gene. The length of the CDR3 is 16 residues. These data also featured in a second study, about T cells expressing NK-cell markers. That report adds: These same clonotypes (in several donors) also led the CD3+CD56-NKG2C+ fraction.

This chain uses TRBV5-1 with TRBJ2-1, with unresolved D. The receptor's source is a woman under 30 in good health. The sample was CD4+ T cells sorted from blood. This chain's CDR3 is CASSFLPPATYNEQFF. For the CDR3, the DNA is TGCGCCAGCAGCTTCCTCCCGCCGGCTACTTACAATGAGCAGTTCTTC.